The 14 T cell receptor beta chains below all came from one sample that was sequenced in a study of beta chain features in type 1 diabetes. Study-wide points: TCRB CDR3s were moderately but significantly shorter in Type 1 diabetes patients in all four CD4+ subsets.

Their cognate antigens are unknown. Of the isolated RNA, all was reverse transcribed, and so the sequenced material was expressed TCRB transcripts. Clones were sequenced by immunoSEQ multiplex PCR, and TCRdb holds only the in-frame ones, with some missing. Found here are 100,000 to 150,000 clones, 9% of them singletons; the top ten hold approximately 0.7%. Sequenced sample: central memory CD4+ T cells from blood. These receptors were collected from a young man with type 1 diabetes.

This clone was seen only a few times. The chain combines TRBV5-1 with TRBJ1-5; tentative D call: TRBD1 (6 bases). The CDR3 has 15 residues. V lost 0 bases and J 0 bases, leaving 7 bases between the germline ends. Looked up from germline, CDR1 is SGHRS and CDR2 is YFSETQ. The CDR3 DNA reads TGCGCCAGCAGCTTGGGGGACAATAGCAATCAGCCCCAGCATTTT. This translates into CASSLGDNSNQPQHF.

V and J are TRBV13 and TRBJ2-1, with no clear D. CDR1 and CDR2 from the germline V gene are PRHDT and FYEKMQ (reference sequence). CDR3 length equals 12 residues. The V and J ends lost 0 bases and 9 bases respectively, with 6 bases between them. The CDR3 DNA reads TGTGCCAGCAGCTTAGGACGCAGTGAGCAGTTCTTC. This sequence encodes CASSLGRSEQFF.

J is TRBJ1-5 and V is TRBV18; D is uncertain. The CDR3 runs 12 residues. Trimming took off 5 bases at V and 11 bases at J, with 13 bases between the two ends. Germline V gene data show CDR1 as KGHSH and CDR2 as LQKENI. The CDR3 is CASSGEVSAQHF. The CDR3 nucleotides read TGTGCCAGCTCAGGAGAGGTTTCAGCCCAGCATTTT. The variable domain in full, completed from reference TRBV18 and TRBJ1-5, reads NAGVMQNPRHLVRRRGQEARLRCSPMKGHSHVYWYRQLPEEGLKFMVYLQKENIIDESGMPKERFSAEFPKEGPSILRIQQVVRGDSAAYFCASSGEVSAQHFGDGTRLSIL.

This clone was observed a few times. The chain joins TRBV12-5 to TRBJ1-5; 8 nucleotides match TRBD1. The CDR3 spans 16 residues. The trim removed 3 bases at V and 1 base at J, leaving 5 bases unmatched. Looked up from germline, CDR1 is LGHNT and CDR2 is FRNRAP. In DNA form, the CDR3 reads TGTGCTAGTGGTTTTTTGGACAGGGTGAGCAATCAGCCCCAGCATTTT. Protein: CASGFLDRVSNQPQHF.

In the case of this clone: Other nucleotide sequences in the sample specify the same CDR3. The chain couples TRBV4-1 to TRBJ2-1, with 10 bases aligning to TRBD1. Germline V gene lookup returns CDR1 MGHRA and CDR2 YSYEKL. The junction had 4 bases not matched to a gene; V was cut back by 1 base and J by 7 bases. CDR3 length: 15 residues. CDR3 loop: CASSQGQGALNEQFF. Here the CDR3 DNA reads TGCGCCAGCAGCCAAGGACAGGGGGCGCTTAATGAGCAGTTCTTC.

This clone was picked up a small number of times. The same CDR3 arises from other DNA sequences in this sample as well. The chain couples TRBV7-9 to TRBJ1-2; 10 nucleotides agree with TRBD1. From germline, CDR1 is SEHNR and CDR2 FQNEAQ (reference sequence). V was pared by 5 bases and J by 3 bases, with 3 bases of the junction left unmatched. The CDR3 is made up of 14 amino acids. CDR3 in DNA: TGTGCCAGCAGCCCCGGGACAGGGGACTATGGCTACACCTTC. Translating it yields CASSPGTGDYGYTF. Full variable domain (missing parts from reference TRBV7-9 and TRBJ1-2): DTGVSQNPRHKITKRGQNVTFRCDPISEHNRLYWYRQTLGQGPEFLTYFQNEAQLEKSRLLSDRFSAERPKGSFSTLEIQRTEQGDSAMYLCASSPGTGDYGYTFGSGTRLTVV.

This clone was seen more than once but under ten times. The chain joins TRBV28 to TRBJ1-2, with 7 bases aligning to TRBD1. The CDR3 consists of 15 residues. Looked up from germline, CDR1 is MDHEN and CDR2 is SYDVKM. The V gene end was trimmed by 3 bases and the J gene end by 4 bases; junction bases not matched to a gene: 8. In nucleotides, the CDR3 is TGTGCCAGCAGTTTCAGGCAGGGGGGCGGCTATGGCTACACCTTC. Protein sequence: CASSFRQGGGYGYTF.

This chain links TRBV4-2 with TRBJ1-2, with a tentative D call TRBD1 (5 bases). The germline V and J ends were trimmed by 0 bases and 3 bases, with 11 bases remaining between them. Germline V gene data show CDR1 as LGHNA and CDR2 as YNFKEQ. This CDR3 is built from 15 residues. The CDR3 DNA follows: TGTGCCAGCAGCCAAGATTCCAGGGTGGACTATGGCTACACCTTC. The encoded protein is CASSQDSRVDYGYTF.

Only a few counts were recorded for this clone. V and J are TRBV10-3 and TRBJ2-4; D is ambiguous. This CDR3 comprises 12 residues. Trimming stripped 8 bases from V and 7 bases from J, with 12 bases between. CDR1 ENHRY and CDR2 SYGVKD come from the germline V gene. The CDR3 here is CAIGPENNIQYF. CDR3 nucleotides: TGTGCCATCGGTCCGGAGAACAACATTCAGTACTTC.

The table lists this clone with a few counts. The genes are TRBV5-6 and TRBJ2-3, with D perhaps TRBD1 (6 bases). V was cut by 4 bases and J by 6 bases, with 12 bases left in between. CDR3 length equals 13 residues. The germline V gene encodes CDR1 SGHDT and CDR2 YYEEEE. CDR3 DNA sequence: TGTGCCAGCAGCCGTGACAGGTGGGATACGCAGTATTTT. It translates to CASSRDRWDTQYF.

This clone was counted only a few times. This rearrangement joins TRBV4-3 to TRBJ2-1; TRBD2 is a possible D gene (7 bases). Trimming shortened V by 0 bases and J by 15 bases, and 24 bases separated the two germline ends. CDR3 size: 16 residues. The germline gives CDR1 LGHNA, CDR2 YSLEER. CDR3 sequence: CASSQDLGASGTSRFF. The CDR3 coding sequence is TGCGCCAGCAGCCAAGATCTGGGCGCCAGCGGGACAAGCCGGTTCTTC.

This clone was seen more than once but under ten times. The chain has TRBV4-3 and TRBJ1-6; TRBD1 is a possible D gene (6 bases). The CDR3 is 15 amino acids. V was clipped by 0 bases and J by 7 bases, with 10 bases between them. The germline gives CDR1 LGHNA, CDR2 YSLEER. The CDR3 nucleotides are TGCGCCAGCAGCCAAGAGCTTACAGGGAATTCACCCCTCCACTTT. Translation gives CASSQELTGNSPLHF.

This chain connects TRBV19 to TRBJ2-1; TRBD2 agrees at 8 bases. CDR1 LNHDA and CDR2 SQIVND come from the germline V gene (reference sequence). This CDR3 has 14 residues. The ends lost 6 bases at V and 6 bases at J; junction bases unmatched: 7. DNA of the CDR3: TGTGCCAGTAGACGACTAGCGAATACCAATGAGCAGTTCTTC. Amino acid sequence: CASRRLANTNEQFF. The full variable domain, with the rest looked up from reference TRBV19 and TRBJ2-1, is DGGITQSPKYLFRKEGQNVTLSCEQNLNHDAMYWYRQDPGQGLRLIYYSQIVNDFQKGDIAEGYSVSREKKESFPLTVTSAQKNPTAFYLCASRRLANTNEQFFGPGTRLTVL.

This clone was counted at least ten times. The V and J genes are TRBV29-1 and TRBJ1-2; D not resolved. V lost 8 bases to trimming and J lost 8 bases, with 12 bases between them. Germline V lookup: CDR1 SQVTM, CDR2 ANQGSEA. The CDR3 has 10 residues. CDR3: CSTGDEGYTF. The CDR3 DNA follows: TGCAGCACGGGAGATGAAGGCTACACCTTC. The full variable domain, in which reference TRBV29-1 and TRBJ1-2 provide the parts outside the CDR3, is SAVISQKPSRDICQRGTSLTIQCQVDSQVTMMFWYRQQPGQSLTLIATANQGSEATYESGFVIDKFPISRPNLTFSTLTVSNMSPEDSSIYLCSTGDEGYTFGSGTRLTVV.